The 5 T cell receptor beta chains listed next were all sequenced from one sample in a study of sequential checkpoint blockade in melanoma. Repertoires were generated with immunoSEQ multiplex PCR, while TCRdb's copy carries only in-frame clones and drops some. The data contain approximately 15,000 clones, over 60% of them seen just once; the ten biggest clones take up around 28%. Treatment described: randomized to nivolumab then ipilimumab (arm A) or the reverse (arm B). The sequenced sample was CD8+ T cells sorted from blood (inferred from file names), obtained from a patient given nivolumab and ipilimumab in sequence. The receptors come from a human donor with melanoma.

The chain couples TRBV7-9 to TRBJ2-5, with a weak D call TRBD2 (6 bases). Near its end, the DNA agrees better with TRBJ2-7, so the J call may be wrong. The CDR3 has 13 residues. Looked up from germline, CDR1 is SEHNR and CDR2 is FQNEAQ (reference sequence). CDR3 residues: CASSQTSLYEQYF. As DNA, the CDR3 is TGTGCCAGCAGCCAGACTAGTCTCTACGAGCAGTACTTC.

The chain recombines TRBV18 with TRBJ2-2; 7 bases map to TRBD1. Germline-derived CDR1 and CDR2 are KGHSH and LQKENI. The CDR3 runs to 15 residues. Trimming at V came to 0 bases and at J to 3 bases, leaving 1 base not matched to a gene. The CDR3 DNA follows: TGTGCCAGCTCACCACCAGGGACAGACACCGGGGAGCTGTTTTTT. Amino acid sequence: CASSPPGTDTGELFF.

The rearrangement uses TRBV29-1 and TRBJ2-1; 10 nucleotides line up with TRBD2. Looked up from germline, CDR1 is SQVTM and CDR2 is ANQGSEA. CDR3 length: 18 residues. The J segment lost 5 bases and the V segment lost 1 base, leaving 14 bases of the junction unmatched. DNA of the CDR3: TGCAGCGTTGAAGGATGGGGGGGTCAAAGCGGGAGGGACAATGAGCAGTTCTTC. Protein product: CSVEGWGGQSGRDNEQFF.

This chain links TRBV5-6 with TRBJ2-7; D unresolved. V gave up 0 bases and J gave up 5 bases, with 9 bases separating them. The CDR3 covers 13 residues. Germline values: CDR1 SGHDT, CDR2 YYEEEE. CDR3 loop: CASSLGAGHEQYF. CDR3 nucleotides: TGTGCCAGCAGCTTGGGCGCAGGCCACGAGCAGTACTTC.

This sequence joins TRBV4-1 and TRBJ2-7; TRBD1 aligns across 10 bases. CDR3 size: 15 residues. V was pared by 3 bases and J by 2 bases, with 4 bases of the junction left unmatched. CDR1 MGHRA and CDR2 YSYEKL come from the germline V gene. CDR3 in DNA: TGCGCCAGCAGCCAGGACAGGGGGTTAGCCTACGAGCAGTACTTC. This gives the protein CASSQDRGLAYEQYF.